This T cell receptor (beta chain) was retrieved from a study of blood T cells in healthy people across ages. Combining a sample-barcoded 5' primer with a J-beta primer mix, a second PCR ran for about 7 to 12 cycles. Every cDNA molecule carried a tag from a template-switch adaptor bearing 12 random nucleotides. TCRdb called the 5' RACE reads again in MiXCR, with one record for every CDR3 protein. The repertoire consists of 500,000 to 550,000 distinct CDR3 sequences, with approximately 25% occurring once and the leading ten covering 8.5% to 9.5%. There are 13 residues in the CDR3. Germline V gene data show CDR1 as SGHRS and CDR2 as YFSETQ. These sequences were also reported in another study, on T cells of mothers and their children. That source reports: Related mother and child pairs showed slightly greater overlap (not significant) than unrelated pairs did.

The origin of this receptor is a boy aged 10-17 years in good health. The material sequenced was blood. This chain connects TRBV5-1 to TRBJ2-5, with 9 bases lining up with TRBD1. The J call may be mistaken, given a closer DNA end match to TRBJ2-1. CDR3 sequence (DNA): TGCGCCAGCAGCTACAGGGGGCCTACTGAGCAGTTCTTC. Encoded protein: CASSYRGPTEQFF.